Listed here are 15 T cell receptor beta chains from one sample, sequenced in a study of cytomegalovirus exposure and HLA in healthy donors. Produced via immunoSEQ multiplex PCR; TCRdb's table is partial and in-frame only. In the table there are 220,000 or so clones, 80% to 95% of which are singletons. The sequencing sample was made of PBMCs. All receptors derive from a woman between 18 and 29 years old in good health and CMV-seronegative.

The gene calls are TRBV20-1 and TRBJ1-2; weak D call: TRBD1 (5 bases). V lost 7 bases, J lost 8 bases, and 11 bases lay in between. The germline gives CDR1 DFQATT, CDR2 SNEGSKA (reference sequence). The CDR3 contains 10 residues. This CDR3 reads CSVQGGGYTF. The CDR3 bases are TGCAGTGTGCAGGGAGGAGGCTACACCTTC.

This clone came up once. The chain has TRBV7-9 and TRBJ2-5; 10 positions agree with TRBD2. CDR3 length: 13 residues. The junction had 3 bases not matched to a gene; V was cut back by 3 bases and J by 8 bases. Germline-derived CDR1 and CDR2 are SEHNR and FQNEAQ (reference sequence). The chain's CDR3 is CASSFQLAGTQYF. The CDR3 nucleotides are TGTGCCAGCAGCTTCCAACTAGCGGGAACCCAGTACTTC.

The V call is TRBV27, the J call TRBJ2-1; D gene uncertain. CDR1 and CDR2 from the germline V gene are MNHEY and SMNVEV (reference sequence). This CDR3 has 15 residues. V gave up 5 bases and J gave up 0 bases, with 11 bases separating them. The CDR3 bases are TGTGCCAGCAGTCCCACCTGGAGCTCCTACAATGAGCAGTTCTTC. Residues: CASSPTWSSYNEQFF.

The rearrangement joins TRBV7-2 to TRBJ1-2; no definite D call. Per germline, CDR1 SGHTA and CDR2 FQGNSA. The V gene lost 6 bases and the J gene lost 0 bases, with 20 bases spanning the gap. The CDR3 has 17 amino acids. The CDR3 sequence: CASSRGPPHLANYGYTF. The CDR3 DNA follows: TGTGCCAGCAGTCGCGGGCCTCCCCACTTAGCTAACTATGGCTACACCTTC.

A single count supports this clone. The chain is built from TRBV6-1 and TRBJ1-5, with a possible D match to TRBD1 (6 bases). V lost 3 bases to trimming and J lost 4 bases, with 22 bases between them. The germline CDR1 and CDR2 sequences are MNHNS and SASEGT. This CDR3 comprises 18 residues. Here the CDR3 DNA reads TGTGCCAGCAGTGATAGGGGTCGGGCAGGGGTCGGGAATCAGCCCCAGCATTTT. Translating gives CASSDRGRAGVGNQPQHF.

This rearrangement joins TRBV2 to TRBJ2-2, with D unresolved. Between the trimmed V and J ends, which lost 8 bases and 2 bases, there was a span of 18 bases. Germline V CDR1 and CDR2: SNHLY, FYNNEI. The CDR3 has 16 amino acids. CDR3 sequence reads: CASGALRQVNTGELFF. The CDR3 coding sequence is TGTGCCAGCGGCGCTTTAAGGCAGGTCAACACCGGGGAGCTGTTTTTT.

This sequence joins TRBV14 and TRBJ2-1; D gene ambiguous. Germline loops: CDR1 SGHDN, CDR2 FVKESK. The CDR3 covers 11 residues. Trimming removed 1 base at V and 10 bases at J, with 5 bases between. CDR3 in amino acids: CASSQGKEQFF. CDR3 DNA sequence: TGTGCCAGCAGCCAAGGTAAAGAGCAGTTCTTC.

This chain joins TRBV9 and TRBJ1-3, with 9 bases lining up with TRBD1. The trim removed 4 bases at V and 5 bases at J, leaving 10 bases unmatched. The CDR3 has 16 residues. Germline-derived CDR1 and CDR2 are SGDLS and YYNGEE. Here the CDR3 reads CASSPYRGQGRNTIYF. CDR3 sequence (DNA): TGTGCCAGCAGCCCCTACCGGGGACAGGGAAGAAACACCATATATTTT.

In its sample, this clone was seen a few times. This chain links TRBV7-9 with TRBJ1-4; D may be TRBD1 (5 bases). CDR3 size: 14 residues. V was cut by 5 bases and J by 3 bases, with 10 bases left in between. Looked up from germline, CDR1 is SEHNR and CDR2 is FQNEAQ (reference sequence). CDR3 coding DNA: TGTGCCAGCAGCCAGGGAGGGCCTAATGAAAAACTGTTTTTT. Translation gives CASSQGGPNEKLFF.

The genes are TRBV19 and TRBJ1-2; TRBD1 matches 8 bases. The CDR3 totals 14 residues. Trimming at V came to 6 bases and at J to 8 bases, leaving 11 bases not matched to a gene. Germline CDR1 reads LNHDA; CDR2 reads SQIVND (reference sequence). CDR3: CASSLPGGARGYTF. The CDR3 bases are TGTGCCAGTAGCTTACCAGGGGGCGCGAGGGGCTACACCTTC.

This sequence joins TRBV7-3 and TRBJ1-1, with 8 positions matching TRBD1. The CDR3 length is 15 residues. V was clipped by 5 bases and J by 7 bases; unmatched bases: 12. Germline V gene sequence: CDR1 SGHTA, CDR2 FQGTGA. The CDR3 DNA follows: TGTGCCAGCAGCGGGGCAGGGGGCAATTTGGGTGAAGCTTTCTTT. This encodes CASSGAGGNLGEAFF. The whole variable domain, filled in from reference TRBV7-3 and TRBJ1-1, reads GAGVSQTPSNKVTEKGKYVELRCDPISGHTALYWYRQSLGQGPEFLIYFQGTGAADDSGLPNDRFFAVRPEGSVSTLKIQRTERGDSAVYLCASSGAGGNLGEAFFGQGTRLTVV.

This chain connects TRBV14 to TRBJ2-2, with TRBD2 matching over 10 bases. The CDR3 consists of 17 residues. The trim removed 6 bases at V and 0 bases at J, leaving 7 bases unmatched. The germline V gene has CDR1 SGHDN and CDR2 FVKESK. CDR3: CASSRLAGPPNTGELFF. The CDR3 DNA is TGTGCCAGCAGTCGACTAGCGGGCCCTCCGAACACCGGGGAGCTGTTTTTT.

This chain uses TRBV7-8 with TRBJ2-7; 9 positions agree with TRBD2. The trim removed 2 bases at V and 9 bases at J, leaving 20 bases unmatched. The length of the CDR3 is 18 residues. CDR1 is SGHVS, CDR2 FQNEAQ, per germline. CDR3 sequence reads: CASSLSRGSGSPGGGQYF. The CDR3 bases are TGTGCCAGCAGCTTAAGCCGGGGTAGCGGGAGTCCCGGCGGGGGGCAGTACTTC.

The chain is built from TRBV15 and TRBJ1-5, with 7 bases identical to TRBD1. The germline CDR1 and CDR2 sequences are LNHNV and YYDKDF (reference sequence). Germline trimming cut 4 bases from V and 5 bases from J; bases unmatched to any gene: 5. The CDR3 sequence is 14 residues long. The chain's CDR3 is CATSIGTAYQPQHF. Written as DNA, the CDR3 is TGTGCCACCAGCATCGGGACAGCTTATCAGCCCCAGCATTTT.

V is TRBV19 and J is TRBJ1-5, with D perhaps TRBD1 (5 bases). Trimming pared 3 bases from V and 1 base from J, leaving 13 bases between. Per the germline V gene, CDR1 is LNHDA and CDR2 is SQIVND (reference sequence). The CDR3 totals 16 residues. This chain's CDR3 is CASSMFSGGSNQPQHF. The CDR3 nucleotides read TGTGCCAGTAGTATGTTCTCGGGGGGAAGCAATCAGCCCCAGCATTTT.